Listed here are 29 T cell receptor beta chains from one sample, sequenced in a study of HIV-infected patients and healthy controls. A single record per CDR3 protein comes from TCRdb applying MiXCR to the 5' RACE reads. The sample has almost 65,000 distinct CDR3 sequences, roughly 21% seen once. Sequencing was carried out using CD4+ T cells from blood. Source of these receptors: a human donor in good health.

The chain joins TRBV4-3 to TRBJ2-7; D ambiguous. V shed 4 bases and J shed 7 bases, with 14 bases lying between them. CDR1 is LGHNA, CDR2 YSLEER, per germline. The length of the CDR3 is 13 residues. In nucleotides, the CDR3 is TGCGCCAGCAGCCCACACCCGGATGGTGAGCAGTACTTC. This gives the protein CASSPHPDGEQYF.

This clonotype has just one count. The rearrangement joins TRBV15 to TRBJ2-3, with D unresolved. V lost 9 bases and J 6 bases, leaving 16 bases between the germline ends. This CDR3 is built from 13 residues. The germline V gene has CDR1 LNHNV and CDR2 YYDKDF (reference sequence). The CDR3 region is CATKSSGTDTQYF. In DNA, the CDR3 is TGTGCCACGAAGTCCTCGGGTACGGATACGCAGTATTTT.

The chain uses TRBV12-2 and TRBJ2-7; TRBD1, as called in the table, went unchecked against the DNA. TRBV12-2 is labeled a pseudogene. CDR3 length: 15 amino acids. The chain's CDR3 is CASRLRGRGFYEQYF. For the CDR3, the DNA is TGTGCAAGTCGCTTAAGGGGCAGGGGATTCTACGAGCAGTACTTC.

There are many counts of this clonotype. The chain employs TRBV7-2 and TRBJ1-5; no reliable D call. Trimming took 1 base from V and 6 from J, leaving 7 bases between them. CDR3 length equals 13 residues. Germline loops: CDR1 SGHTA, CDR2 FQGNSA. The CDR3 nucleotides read TGTGCCAGCAGCTTAGTATTTAGTCAGCCCCAGCATTTT. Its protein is CASSLVFSQPQHF.

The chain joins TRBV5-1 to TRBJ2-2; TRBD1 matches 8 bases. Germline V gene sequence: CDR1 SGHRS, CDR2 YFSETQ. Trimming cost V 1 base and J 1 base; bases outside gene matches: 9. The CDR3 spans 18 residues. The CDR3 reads CASSLLLRGRGNTGELFF. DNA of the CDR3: TGCGCCAGCAGCTTGTTACTCAGGGGGCGCGGGAACACCGGGGAGCTGTTTTTT.

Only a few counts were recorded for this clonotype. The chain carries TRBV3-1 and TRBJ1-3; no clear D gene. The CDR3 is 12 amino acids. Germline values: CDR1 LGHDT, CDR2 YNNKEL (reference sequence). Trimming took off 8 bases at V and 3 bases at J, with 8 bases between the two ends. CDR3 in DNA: TGTGCCAGCTTCGGGCTTGGAAACACCATATATTTT. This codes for CASFGLGNTIYF.

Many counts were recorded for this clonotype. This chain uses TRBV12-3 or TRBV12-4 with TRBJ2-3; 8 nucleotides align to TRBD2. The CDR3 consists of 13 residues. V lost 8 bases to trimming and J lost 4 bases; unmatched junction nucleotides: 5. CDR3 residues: CASGLAGSDTQYF. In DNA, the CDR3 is TGTGCCAGCGGGTTAGCGGGGTCAGATACGCAGTATTTT.

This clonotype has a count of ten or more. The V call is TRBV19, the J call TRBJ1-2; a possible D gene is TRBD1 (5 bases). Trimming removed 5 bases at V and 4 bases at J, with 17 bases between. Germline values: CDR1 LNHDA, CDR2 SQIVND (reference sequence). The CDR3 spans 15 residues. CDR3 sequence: CASSSMSRGTYGYTF. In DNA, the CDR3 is TGTGCCAGTAGTTCGATGTCCCGGGGGACCTATGGCTACACCTTC.

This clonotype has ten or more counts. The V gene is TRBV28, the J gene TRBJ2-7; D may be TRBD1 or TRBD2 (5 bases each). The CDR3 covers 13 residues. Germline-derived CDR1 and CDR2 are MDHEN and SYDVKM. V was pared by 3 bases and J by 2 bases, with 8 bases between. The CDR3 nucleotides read TGTGCCAGCAGTTTGATGGGACCCTACGAGCAGTACTTC. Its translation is CASSLMGPYEQYF.

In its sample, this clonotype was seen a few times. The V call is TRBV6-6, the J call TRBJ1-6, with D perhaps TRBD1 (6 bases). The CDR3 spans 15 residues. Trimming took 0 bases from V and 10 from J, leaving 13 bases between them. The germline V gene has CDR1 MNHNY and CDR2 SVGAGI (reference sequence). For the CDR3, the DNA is TGTGCCAGCAGTTACTCGTTAGGGGGTTCGTCACCCCTCCACTTT. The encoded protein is CASSYSLGGSSPLHF.

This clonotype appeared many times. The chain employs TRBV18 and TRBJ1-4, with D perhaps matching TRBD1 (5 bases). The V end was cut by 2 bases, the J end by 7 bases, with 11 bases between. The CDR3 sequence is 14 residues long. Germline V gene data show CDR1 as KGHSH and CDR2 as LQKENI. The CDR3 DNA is TGTGCCAGCTCACCAGGGGCAGGGCGTGAAAAACTGTTTTTT. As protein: CASSPGAGREKLFF.

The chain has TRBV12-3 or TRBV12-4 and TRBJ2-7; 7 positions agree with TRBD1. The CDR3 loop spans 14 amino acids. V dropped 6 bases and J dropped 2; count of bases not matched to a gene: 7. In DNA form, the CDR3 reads TGTGCCAGCAGCCTCGGGACAGAAACCTACGAGCAGTACTTC. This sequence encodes CASSLGTETYEQYF.

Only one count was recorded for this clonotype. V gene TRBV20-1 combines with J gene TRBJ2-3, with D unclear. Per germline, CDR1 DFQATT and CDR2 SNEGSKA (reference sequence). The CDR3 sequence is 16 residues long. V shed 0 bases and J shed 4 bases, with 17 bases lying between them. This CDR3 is CSARDFKASTADTQYF. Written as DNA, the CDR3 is TGCAGTGCTAGAGATTTTAAGGCTTCCACGGCAGATACGCAGTATTTT.

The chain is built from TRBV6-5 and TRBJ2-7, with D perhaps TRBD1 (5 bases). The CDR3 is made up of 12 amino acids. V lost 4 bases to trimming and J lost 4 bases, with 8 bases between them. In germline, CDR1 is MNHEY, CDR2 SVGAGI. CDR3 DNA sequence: TGTGCCAGCAGTTCGACAGTTTACGAGCAGTACTTC. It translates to CASSSTVYEQYF.

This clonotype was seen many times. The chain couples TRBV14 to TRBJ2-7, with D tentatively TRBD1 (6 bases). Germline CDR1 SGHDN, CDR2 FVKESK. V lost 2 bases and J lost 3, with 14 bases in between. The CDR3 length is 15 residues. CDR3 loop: CASSQTTGNRYEQYF. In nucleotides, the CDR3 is TGTGCCAGCAGCCAAACCACAGGGAACCGCTACGAGCAGTACTTC.

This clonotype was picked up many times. The CDR3 DNA sequence: TGTGCCAGCAGTAGAACGCAAGGGGCCCAGTACTTC. The encoded protein is CASSRTQGAQYF. The chain recombines TRBV6-5 with TRBJ2-5, with D maybe TRBD1 (5 bases). In germline, CDR1 is MNHEY, CDR2 SVGAGI. Trimming pared 5 bases from V and 9 bases from J, leaving 13 bases between. CDR3 length equals 12 residues.

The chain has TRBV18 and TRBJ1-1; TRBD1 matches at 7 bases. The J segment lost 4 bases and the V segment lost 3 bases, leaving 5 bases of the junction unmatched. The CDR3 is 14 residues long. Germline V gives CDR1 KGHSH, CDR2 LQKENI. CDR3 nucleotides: TGTGCCAGCTCACCTACGGACAGGCCCACTGAAGCTTTCTTT. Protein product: CASSPTDRPTEAFF.

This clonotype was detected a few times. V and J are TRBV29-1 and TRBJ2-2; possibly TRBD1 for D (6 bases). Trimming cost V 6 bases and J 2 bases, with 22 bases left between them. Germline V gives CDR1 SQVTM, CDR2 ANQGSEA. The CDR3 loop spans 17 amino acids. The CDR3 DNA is TGCAGCGTGAAGGAAACCGGGACAAGAAGCAACACCGGGGAGCTGTTTTTT. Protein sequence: CSVKETGTRSNTGELFF.

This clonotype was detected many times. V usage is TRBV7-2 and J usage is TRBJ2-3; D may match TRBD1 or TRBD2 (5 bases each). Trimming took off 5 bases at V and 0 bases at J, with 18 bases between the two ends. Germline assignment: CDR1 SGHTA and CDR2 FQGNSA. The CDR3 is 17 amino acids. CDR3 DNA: TGTGCCAGCAGCCCCGCCGCCGGGACGCCTAGCACAGATACGCAGTATTTT. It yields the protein CASSPAAGTPSTDTQYF.

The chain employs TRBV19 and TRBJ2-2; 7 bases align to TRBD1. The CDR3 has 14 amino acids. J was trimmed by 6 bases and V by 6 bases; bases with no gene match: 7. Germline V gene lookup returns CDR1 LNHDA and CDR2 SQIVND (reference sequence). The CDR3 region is CASRTGFGAGELFF. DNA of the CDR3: TGTGCCAGTAGGACAGGGTTTGGCGCCGGGGAGCTGTTTTTT.

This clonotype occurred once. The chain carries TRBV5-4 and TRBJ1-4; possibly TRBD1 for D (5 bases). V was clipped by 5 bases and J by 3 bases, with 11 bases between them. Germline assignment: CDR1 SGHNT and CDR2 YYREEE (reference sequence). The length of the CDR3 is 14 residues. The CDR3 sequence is CASSPRGPNEKLFF. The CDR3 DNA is TGTGCCAGCAGTCCGCGGGGACCTAATGAAAAACTGTTTTTT. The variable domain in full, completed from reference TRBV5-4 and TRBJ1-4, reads ETGVTQSPTHLIKTRGQQVTLRCSSQSGHNTVSWYQQALGQGPQFIFQYYREEENGRGNFPPRFSGLQFPNYSSELNVNALELDDSALYLCASSPRGPNEKLFFGSGTQLSVL.

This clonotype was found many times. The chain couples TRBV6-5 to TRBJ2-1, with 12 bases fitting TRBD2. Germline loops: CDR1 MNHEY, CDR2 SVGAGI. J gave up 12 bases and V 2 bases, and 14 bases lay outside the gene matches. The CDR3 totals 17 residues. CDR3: CASSYNFLAGGQIGQFF. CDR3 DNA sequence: TGTGCCAGCAGTTACAATTTTCTAGCGGGAGGGCAAATTGGGCAGTTCTTC.

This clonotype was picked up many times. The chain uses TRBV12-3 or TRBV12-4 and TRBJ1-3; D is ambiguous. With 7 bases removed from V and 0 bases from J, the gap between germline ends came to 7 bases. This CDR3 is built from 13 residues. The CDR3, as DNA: TGTGCCAGCACAGTCACCTCTGGAAACACCATATATTTT. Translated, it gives CASTVTSGNTIYF.

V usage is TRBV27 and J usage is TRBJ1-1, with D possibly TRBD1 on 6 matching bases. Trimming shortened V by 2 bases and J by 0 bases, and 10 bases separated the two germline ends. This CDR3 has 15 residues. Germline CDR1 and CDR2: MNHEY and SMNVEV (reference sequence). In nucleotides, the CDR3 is TGTGCCAGCAGTTTAGGAGGGGGGCTGAACACTGAAGCTTTCTTT. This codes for CASSLGGGLNTEAFF.

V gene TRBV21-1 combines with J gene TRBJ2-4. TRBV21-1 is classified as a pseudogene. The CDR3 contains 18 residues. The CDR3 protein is CASRCGRGCREAKNIQYF. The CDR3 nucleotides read TGTGCCAGCCGGTGTGGTCGGGGTTGCCGAGAGGCCAAAAACATTCAGTACTTC.

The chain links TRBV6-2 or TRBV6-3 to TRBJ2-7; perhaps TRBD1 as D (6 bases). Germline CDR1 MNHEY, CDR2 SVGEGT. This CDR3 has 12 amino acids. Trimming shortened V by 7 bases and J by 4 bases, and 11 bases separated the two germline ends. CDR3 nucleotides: TGTGCCAGCACTGACAGGAGTTACGAGCAGTACTTC. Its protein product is CASTDRSYEQYF.

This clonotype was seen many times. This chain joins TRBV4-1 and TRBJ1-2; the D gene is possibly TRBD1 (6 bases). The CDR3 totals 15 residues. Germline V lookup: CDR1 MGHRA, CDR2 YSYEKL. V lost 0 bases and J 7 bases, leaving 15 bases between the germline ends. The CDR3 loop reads CASSQDAGAGVGYTF. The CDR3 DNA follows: TGCGCCAGCAGCCAAGATGCGGGGGCCGGTGTTGGCTACACCTTC.

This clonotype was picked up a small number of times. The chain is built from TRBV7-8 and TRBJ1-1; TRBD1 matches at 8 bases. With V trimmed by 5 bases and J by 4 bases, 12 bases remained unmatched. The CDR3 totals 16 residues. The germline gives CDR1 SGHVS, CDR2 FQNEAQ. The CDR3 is CASSPVPSTGVTEAFF. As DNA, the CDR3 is TGTGCCAGCAGCCCAGTGCCGTCGACAGGGGTCACTGAAGCTTTCTTT.

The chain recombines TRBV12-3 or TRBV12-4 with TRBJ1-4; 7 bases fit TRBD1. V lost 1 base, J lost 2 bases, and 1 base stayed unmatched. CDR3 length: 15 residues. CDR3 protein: CASSLGQGTNEKLFF. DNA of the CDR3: TGTGCCAGCAGTTTAGGACAGGGCACTAATGAAAAACTGTTTTTT.